This T cell receptor (beta chain) was retrieved from a study of OX40 agonist ivuxolimab in advanced cancers. Regarding the complete study: Ivuxolimab was a fully human IgG2 agonistic monoclonal antibody targeting the costimulatory receptor OX40 (CD134). The paper describes the monotherapy dose-escalation part (N of about 52 patients) of the phase I trial of ivuxolimab. Prior anti-PD-1, anti-PD-L1 or anti-CTLA-4 therapy was permitted, and about two fifths of dose-escalation patients had received checkpoint inhibitors. Of the approximately 53 patients in dose escalation, approximately 20 had hepatocellular carcinoma, roughly 15 had melanoma, 9 had renal cell carcinoma and 9 had head and neck cancer. A male proportion of roughly 85% and a mean age of 60 years, ranging from 23 to 79, were recorded for the dose-escalation cohort. Intravenous ivuxolimab was administered to patients every 2 weeks at six dose levels: 0.01, 0.1, 0.3, 1.5, 3 and 10 mg/kg. Three dose-escalation patients achieved partial responses, one with hepatocellular carcinoma and two with cutaneous melanoma. The point of sequencing TCRbeta in the periphery was to test whether ivuxolimab changed TCR sequence diversity and drove clonal T-cell expansion. Results the study describes overall, beyond this receptor: Partial responders in the 0.1-3.0 mg/kg groups had among the lowest normalized peripheral clonal expansion, especially among CD8+ T cells. Low levels of normalized T-cell clonal expansion were also shown by some nonresponding patients. On average, CD8+ T cells showed more expanded clones than CD4+ T cells after ivuxolimab. The antigen specificity of the peripheral T cells that underwent clonal expansion was not determined. Clonal expansion of both CD4+ and CD8+ blood T cells was observed from baseline to week 6 at doses 0.1 to 3.0 mg/kg.

About this clone itself: There is no known antigen for this receptor. Base qualities are not recorded, but no much larger clone differs from it by a single base.

Spanning cysteine to phenylalanine, the CDR3 consists of 15 amino acids. The kept DNA is CDR3 alone, 45 bases in frame from the first base. Germline trimming amounts to 1 base on V and 5 bases on J, with 4 as the count of junction bases outside the gene matches. From a lookup of the germline V gene, CDR1 and CDR2 are SGHTA and FQGNSA. The trial excluded patients who had a history of autoimmune disease or were on systemic immunosuppression. Peripheral blood for TCR sequencing was drawn from every dose cohort at baseline, at cycle 4 day 1 and at cycle 7 day 1. Samples came from an open-label, multicenter, first-in-human phase I dose-escalation trial of ivuxolimab. Adults with locally advanced or metastatic melanoma, renal cell carcinoma, hepatocellular carcinoma or head and neck squamous cell carcinoma were enrolled in the trial. Before TCR sequencing, CD4+ and CD8+ T cells were separately sorted from peripheral blood.

Genomic DNA was extracted from sorted cells for sequencing of the TCRbeta CDR3 region. The immunoSEQ Assay was used for sequencing of TCRbeta CDR3 regions. In its TCRdb copy, this immuneACCESS table keeps in-frame sequences only and misses some clones. Where compared with another copy, unresolved V genes explain less than half of these, and the others have no known cause. Within this sample are around 47,000 clones, with about 80% of them counted one time only. The biggest ten clones account for over 3.5% of the sample. The starting material was CD4+ or CD8+ T cells sorted from blood, obtained in a trial of the OX40 agonist ivuxolimab. Recombination connected TRBV7-2 to TRBJ1-2; the central 10 bases match TRBD1. This clonotype originated in an adult with an advanced solid tumor such as melanoma, head and neck, liver or kidney cancer. The bases are TGTGCCAGCAGCTTAGGGACAGGGGGATATTATGGCTACACCTTC. Translated, this gives CASSLGTGGYYGYTF.